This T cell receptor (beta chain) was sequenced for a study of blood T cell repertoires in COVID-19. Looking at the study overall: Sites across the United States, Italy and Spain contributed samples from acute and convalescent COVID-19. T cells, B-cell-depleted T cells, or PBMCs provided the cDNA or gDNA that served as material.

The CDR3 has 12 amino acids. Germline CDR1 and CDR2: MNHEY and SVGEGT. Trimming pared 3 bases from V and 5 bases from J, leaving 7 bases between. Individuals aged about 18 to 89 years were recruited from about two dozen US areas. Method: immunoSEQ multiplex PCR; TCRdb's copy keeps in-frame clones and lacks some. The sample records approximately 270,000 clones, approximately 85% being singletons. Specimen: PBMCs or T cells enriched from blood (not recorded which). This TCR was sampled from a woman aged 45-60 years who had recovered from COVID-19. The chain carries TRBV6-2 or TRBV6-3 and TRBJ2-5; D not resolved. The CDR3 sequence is CASSYIGETQYF. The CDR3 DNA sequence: TGTGCCAGCAGTTATATCGGGGAGACCCAGTACTTC.